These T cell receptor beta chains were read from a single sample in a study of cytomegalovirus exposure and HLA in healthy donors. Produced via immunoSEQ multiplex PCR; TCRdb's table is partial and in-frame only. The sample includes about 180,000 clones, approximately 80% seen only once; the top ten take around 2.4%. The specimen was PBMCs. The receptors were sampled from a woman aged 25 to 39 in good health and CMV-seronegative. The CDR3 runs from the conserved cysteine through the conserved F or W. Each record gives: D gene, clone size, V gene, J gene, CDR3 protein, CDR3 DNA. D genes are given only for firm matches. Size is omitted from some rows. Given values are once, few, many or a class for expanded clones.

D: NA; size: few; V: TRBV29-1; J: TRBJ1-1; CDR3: CSARGAVYNTEAFF; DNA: TGCAGCGCACGCGGAGCAGTGTATAACACTGAAGCTTTCTTT
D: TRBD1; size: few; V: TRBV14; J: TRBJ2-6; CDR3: CASSQRQGFYALSGANGLTF; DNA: TGTGCCAGCAGCCAACGACAGGGGTTCTACGCACTCTCTGGGGCCAACGGCCTGACTTTC
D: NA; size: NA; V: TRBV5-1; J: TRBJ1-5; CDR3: CASSLGEINQPQHF; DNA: TGCGCCAGCAGCCTAGGGGAAATCAATCAGCCCCAGCATTTT
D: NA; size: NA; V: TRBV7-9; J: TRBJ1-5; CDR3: CASSQGGQPQHF; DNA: TGTGCCAGCAGTCAAGGGGGTCAGCCCCAGCATTTT
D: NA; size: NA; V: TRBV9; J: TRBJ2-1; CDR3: CASSLYNEQFF; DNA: TGTGCCAGCAGCCTTTACAATGAGCAGTTCTTC
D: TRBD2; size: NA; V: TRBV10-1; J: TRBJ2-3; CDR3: CASSGTSGGADTQYF; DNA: TGCGCCAGCAGTGGGACTAGCGGGGGGGCAGATACGCAGTATTTT
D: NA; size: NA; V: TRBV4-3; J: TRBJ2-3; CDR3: CASSQVAASTDTQYF; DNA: TGCGCCAGCAGCCAAGTGGCGGCCAGCACAGATACGCAGTATTTT
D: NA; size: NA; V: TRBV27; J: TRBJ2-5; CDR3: CASSPDWVQETQYF; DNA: TGTGCCAGCAGTCCGGACTGGGTCCAAGAGACCCAGTACTTC
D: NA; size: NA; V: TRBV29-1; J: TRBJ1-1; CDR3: CSVDLEAGGIWDTEAFF; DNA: TGCAGCGTTGATTTGGAGGCAGGCGGAATTTGGGACACTGAAGCTTTCTTT
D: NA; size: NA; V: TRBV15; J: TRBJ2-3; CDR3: CATSTSEPDSTDTQYF; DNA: TGTGCCACCAGCACATCAGAACCAGACTCCACAGATACGCAGTATTTT
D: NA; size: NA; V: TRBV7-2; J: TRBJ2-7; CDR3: CASGLLAPEQYF; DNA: TGTGCCAGCGGCCTACTAGCCCCCGAGCAGTACTTC
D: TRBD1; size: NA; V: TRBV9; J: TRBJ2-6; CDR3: CASSRLQGSSSGANVLTF; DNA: TGTGCCAGCAGCAGACTACAGGGGAGCAGCTCTGGGGCCAACGTCCTGACTTTC
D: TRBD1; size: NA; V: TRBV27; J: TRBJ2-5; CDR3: CASSLPTGGETQYF; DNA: TGTGCCAGCAGTTTACCCACAGGGGGCGAGACCCAGTACTTC
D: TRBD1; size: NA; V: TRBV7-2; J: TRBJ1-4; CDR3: CASSSNQGAGEKLFF; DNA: TGTGCCAGCAGCTCTAACCAGGGGGCAGGCGAAAAACTGTTTTTT
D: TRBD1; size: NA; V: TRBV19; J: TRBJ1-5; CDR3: CASRSTGVGQPQHF; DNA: TGTGCCAGTAGGAGCACAGGGGTCGGTCAGCCCCAGCATTTT
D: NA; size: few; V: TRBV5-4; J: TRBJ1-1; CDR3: CASSRNTEAFF; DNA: TGTGCCAGCAGCCGGAACACTGAAGCTTTCTTT
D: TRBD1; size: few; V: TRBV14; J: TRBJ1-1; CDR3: CASSRTGQNTEAFF; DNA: TGTGCCAGCAGCCGGACAGGACAAAACACTGAAGCTTTCTTT
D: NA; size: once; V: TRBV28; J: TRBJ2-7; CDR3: CASSLEGTPYEQYF; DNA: TGTGCCAGCAGTTTAGAGGGGACACCTTACGAGCAGTACTTC
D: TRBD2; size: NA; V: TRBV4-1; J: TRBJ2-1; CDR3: CASSWGLAGGFNEQFF; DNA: TGCGCCAGCAGCTGGGGACTAGCGGGAGGTTTCAATGAGCAGTTCTTC
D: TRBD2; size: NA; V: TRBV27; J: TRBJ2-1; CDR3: CASSSFSSGGAREQFF; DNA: TGTGCCAGCAGTTCCTTCTCTAGCGGGGGGGCTCGTGAGCAGTTCTTC
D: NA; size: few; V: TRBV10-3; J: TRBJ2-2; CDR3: CAISVSNFLGGGTGELFF; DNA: TGTGCCATCAGTGTGTCGAACTTCTTGGGAGGTGGCACCGGGGAGCTGTTTTTT
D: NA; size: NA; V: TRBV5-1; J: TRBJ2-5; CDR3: CASSLASWAGESIETQYF; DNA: TGCGCCAGCAGCTTGGCCTCCTGGGCAGGGGAGAGTATAGAGACCCAGTACTTC
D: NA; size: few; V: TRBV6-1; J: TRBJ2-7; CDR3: CASSEGAVQFYEQYF; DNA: TGTGCCAGCAGTGAAGGAGCGGTACAATTCTACGAGCAGTACTTC
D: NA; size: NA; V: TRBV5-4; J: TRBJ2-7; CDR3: CASSLTGDREQYF; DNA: TGTGCCAGCAGCTTGACGGGAGATCGCGAGCAGTACTTC
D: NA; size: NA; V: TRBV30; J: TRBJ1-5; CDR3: CAWSKGRGNFRNQPQHF; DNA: TGTGCCTGGAGTAAAGGGAGGGGAAATTTCCGCAATCAGCCCCAGCATTTT
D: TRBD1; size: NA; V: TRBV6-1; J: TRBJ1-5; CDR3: CASSQGQALGPQHF; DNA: TGTGCCAGCAGTCAAGGACAGGCCTTAGGGCCCCAGCATTTT
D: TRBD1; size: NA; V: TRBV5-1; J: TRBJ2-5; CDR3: CASNWGTGQETQYF; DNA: TGCGCCAGCAATTGGGGGACAGGGCAAGAGACCCAGTACTTC
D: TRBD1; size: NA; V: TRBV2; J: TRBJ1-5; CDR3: CASRGTGDSNQPQHF; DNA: TGTGCCAGCAGGGGGACAGGGGATAGCAATCAGCCCCAGCATTTT
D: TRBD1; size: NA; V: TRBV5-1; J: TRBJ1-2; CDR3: CASSYDRGGYTF; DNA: TGCGCCAGCAGCTACGACAGGGGTGGCTACACCTTC
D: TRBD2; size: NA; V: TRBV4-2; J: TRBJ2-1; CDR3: CASSQGVAGALAFF; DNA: TGTGCCAGCAGCCAAGGGGTAGCGGGAGCCTTGGCGTTCTTC
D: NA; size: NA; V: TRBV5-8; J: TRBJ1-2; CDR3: CASSLGGINYGYTF; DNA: TGTGCCAGCAGCTTGGGGGGCATTAACTATGGCTACACCTTC
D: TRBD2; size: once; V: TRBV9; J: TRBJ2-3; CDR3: CASSVAEGGGTDTQYF; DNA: TGTGCCAGCAGCGTAGCTGAGGGAGGGGGCACAGATACGCAGTATTTT
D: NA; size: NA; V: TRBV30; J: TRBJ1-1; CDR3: CAWSVPFPLQANTEAFF; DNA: TGTGCCTGGAGTGTACCGTTCCCGTTGCAGGCGAACACTGAAGCTTTCTTT
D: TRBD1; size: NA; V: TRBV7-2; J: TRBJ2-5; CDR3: CASSARTGTSLQTQYF; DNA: TGTGCCAGCAGCGCCCGGACAGGGACTTCTTTACAGACCCAGTACTTC
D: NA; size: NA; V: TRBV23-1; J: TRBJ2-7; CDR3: CASPNSATGNEQYF; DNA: TGCGCCAGTCCGAACTCTGCCACAGGCAACGAGCAGTACTTC
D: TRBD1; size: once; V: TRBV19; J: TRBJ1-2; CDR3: CASSIDNRDRGNGYTF; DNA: TGTGCCAGTAGTATAGATAACCGGGACAGGGGGAATGGCTACACCTTC
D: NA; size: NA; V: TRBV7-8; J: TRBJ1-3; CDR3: CASSRGDSGNTIYF; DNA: TGTGCCAGCTCCCGGGGAGACTCTGGAAACACCATATATTTT
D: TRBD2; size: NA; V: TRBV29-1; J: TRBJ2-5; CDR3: CSVEYRPLAGVQETQYF; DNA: TGCAGCGTTGAATACCGGCCCCTAGCGGGCGTTCAAGAGACCCAGTACTTC
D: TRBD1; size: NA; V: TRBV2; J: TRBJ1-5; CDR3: CASLSGGGQPQHF; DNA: TGTGCCAGCCTCTCAGGGGGAGGTCAGCCCCAGCATTTT
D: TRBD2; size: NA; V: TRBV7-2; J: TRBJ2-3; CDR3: CASKLAGADTQYF; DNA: TGTGCCAGCAAACTAGCGGGAGCTGATACGCAGTATTTT
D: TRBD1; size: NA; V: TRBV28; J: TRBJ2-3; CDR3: CASSALDRNRADTQYF; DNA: TGTGCCAGCAGTGCCTTGGACAGGAACAGGGCAGATACGCAGTATTTT
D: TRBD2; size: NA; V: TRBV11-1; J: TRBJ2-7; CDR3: CASSLPAGTGYEQYF; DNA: TGTGCCAGCAGCTTACCAGCGGGAACTGGCTACGAGCAGTACTTC
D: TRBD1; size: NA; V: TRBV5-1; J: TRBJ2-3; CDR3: CASSLEGADGTDTQYF; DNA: TGCGCCAGCAGCTTGGAGGGGGCAGACGGCACAGATACGCAGTATTTT
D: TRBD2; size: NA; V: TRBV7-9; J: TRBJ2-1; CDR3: CASSSLAGGPNEQFF; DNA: TGTGCCAGCAGCTCCTTAGCGGGAGGGCCGAATGAGCAGTTCTTC
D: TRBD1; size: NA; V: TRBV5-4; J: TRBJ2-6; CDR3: CASSSGQGASGANVLTF; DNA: TGTGCCAGCAGCTCTGGACAGGGGGCTTCTGGGGCCAACGTCCTGACTTTC
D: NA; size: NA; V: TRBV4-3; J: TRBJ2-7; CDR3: CASSQERSSGVLNYEQYF; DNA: TGCGCCAGCAGCCAAGAGCGCAGTTCGGGGGTCCTAAACTACGAGCAGTACTTC
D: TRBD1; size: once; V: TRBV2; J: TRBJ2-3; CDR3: CASRTGQGVDTQYF; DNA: TGTGCCAGCAGGACCGGACAGGGGGTAGATACGCAGTATTTT